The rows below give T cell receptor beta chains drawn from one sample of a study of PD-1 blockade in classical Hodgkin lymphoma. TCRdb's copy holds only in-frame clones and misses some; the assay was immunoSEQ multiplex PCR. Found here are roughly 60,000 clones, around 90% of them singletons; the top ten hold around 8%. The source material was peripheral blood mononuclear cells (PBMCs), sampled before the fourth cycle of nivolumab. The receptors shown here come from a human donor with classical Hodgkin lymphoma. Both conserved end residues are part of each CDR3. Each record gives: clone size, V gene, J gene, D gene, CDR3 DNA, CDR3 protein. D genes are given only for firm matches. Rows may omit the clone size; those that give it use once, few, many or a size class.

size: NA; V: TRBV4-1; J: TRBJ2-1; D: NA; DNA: TGCGCCAGCAGCCGAGGACAGATCTCCTACAATGAGCAGTTCTTC; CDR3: CASSRGQISYNEQFF
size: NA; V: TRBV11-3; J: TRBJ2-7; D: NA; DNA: TGTGCCAGCAGCCCCGACCGTGACAGAATCTACGAGCAGTACTTC; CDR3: CASSPDRDRIYEQYF
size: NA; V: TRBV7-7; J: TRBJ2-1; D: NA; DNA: TGTGCTAGCAGCTTAGCGGCCGGTAGGGAGCAGTTCTTC; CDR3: CASSLAAGREQFF
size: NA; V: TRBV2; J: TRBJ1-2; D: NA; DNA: TGTGCCAGCAGTGCTGGACAGAGGTCGAATGGCTACACCTTC; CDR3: CASSAGQRSNGYTF
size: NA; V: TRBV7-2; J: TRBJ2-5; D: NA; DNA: TGTGCCAGCAGCTTATTTGGAGGGAAAGAGACCCAGTACTTC; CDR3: CASSLFGGKETQYF
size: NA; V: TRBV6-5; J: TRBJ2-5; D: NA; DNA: TGTGCCAGCAGCATAGGACGGGACGGGGGGACCCAGTACTTC; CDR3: CASSIGRDGGTQYF
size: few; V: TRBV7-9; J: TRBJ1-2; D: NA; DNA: TGTGCCGAGAAGGAGTGGGACATTAACTATGGCTACACCTTC; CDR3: CAEKEWDINYGYTF
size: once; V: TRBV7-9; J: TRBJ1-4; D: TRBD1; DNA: TGTGCCAGCAGCCTACAGGGGACCCTTAATGAAAAACTGTTTTTT; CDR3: CASSLQGTLNEKLFF
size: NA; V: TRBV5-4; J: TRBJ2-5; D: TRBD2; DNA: TGTGCCAGCAGCCCTACCCCGACTAGCGGAGCTACCCAAGAGACCCAGTACTTC; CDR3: CASSPTPTSGATQETQYF
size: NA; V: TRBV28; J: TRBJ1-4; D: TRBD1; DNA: TGTGCCAGCTCGACAGGGAATGAAAAACTGTTTTTT; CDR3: CASSTGNEKLFF
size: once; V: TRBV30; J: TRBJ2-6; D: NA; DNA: TGTGCCTGGAGTGTAGGTAGCTCTGGGGCCAACGTCCTGACTTTC; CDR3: CAWSVGSSGANVLTF
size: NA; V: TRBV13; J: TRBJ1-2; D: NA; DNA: TGTGCCAGCAGCTTATGGGGGGATGGCTACACCTTC; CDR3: CASSLWGDGYTF
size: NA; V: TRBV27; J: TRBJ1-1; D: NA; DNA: TGTGCCAGCAGTTTATGGGAAGGCACTGAAGCTTTCTTT; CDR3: CASSLWEGTEAFF
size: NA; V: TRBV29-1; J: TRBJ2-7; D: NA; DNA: TGCAGCGTTGGCAGCCGATACGAGCAGTACTTC; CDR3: CSVGSRYEQYF
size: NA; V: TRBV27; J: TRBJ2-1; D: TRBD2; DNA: TGTGCCAGCAGCCGACTAGCGGAAGACAATGAGCAGTTCTTC; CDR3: CASSRLAEDNEQFF
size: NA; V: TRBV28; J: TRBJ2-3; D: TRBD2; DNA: TGTGCCAGCAACTGGGATTCCGCGGGGGTGCAGTATTTT; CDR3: CASNWDSAGVQYF
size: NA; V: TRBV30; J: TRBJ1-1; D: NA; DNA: TGTGCCTGGAGTGTAGGGTGGAGGACGGAGGACACTGAAGCTTTCTTT; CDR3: CAWSVGWRTEDTEAFF
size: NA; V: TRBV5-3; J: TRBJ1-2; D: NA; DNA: TGTGCCAGAAGCTTGGTGGGCGGGAATGACAGGAGTCCTAACTATGGCTACACCTTC; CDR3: CARSLVGGNDRSPNYGYTF
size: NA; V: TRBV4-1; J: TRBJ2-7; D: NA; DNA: TGCGCCAGCAGCCAAGGGGGAACGGACTACGAGCAGTACTTC; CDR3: CASSQGGTDYEQYF
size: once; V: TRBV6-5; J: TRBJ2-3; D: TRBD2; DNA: TGTGCCAGCAGTCCAGCGGGGGGGTACACAGATACGCAGTATTTT; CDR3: CASSPAGGYTDTQYF
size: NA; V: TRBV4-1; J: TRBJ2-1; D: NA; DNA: TGCGCCAGCAGCCAAGAGCGGGGGCCCTCCTACAATGAGCAGTTCTTC; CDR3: CASSQERGPSYNEQFF
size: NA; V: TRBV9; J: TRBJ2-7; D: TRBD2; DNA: TGTGCCAGCAGCGTAGATCTAGCGGGAGAGCAGTACTTC; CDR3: CASSVDLAGEQYF
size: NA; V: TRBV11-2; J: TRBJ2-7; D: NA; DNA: TGTGCCAGCAGCTTAGATTCGCACAGGGCCTACGAGCAGTACTTC; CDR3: CASSLDSHRAYEQYF
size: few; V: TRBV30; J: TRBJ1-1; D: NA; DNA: TGTGCCTGGTCACAGGCGAACACTGAAGCTTTCTTT; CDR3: CAWSQANTEAFF
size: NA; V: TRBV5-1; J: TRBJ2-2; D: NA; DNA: TGCGCCAGCAGCTTGGGTCGGGTCGGGGAGCTGTTTTTT; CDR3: CASSLGRVGELFF
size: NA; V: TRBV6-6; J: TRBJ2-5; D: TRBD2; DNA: TGTGCCAGCAGTTACCGGCTCGGGGGGTACCAAGAGACCCAGTACTTC; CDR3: CASSYRLGGYQETQYF
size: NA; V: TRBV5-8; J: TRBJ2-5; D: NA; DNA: TGTGCCAGCAGCTTGGCATATGGGGCGAAAGAGACCCAGTACTTC; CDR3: CASSLAYGAKETQYF
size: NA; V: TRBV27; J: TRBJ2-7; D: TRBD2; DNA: TGTGCCACCCTCGGGAGGGGACTTGAGCAGTACTTC; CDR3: CATLGRGLEQYF
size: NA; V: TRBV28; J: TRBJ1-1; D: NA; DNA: TGTGCCAGCAGTAGAACAGCGAACACTGAAGCTTTCTTT; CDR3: CASSRTANTEAFF
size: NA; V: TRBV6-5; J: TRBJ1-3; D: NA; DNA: TGTGCCAGCAGTTTCTCGGGACTGATCTCTGGAAACACCATATATTTT; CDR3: CASSFSGLISGNTIYF
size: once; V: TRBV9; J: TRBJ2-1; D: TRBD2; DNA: TGTGCCAGCAGCGTAGATTGGGCGGGAGTTGAGCAGTTCTTC; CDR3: CASSVDWAGVEQFF